What follows describes a single T cell receptor beta chain. Antigen: not known. CDR3 size: 15 residues. V lost 0 bases and J 5 bases, leaving 13 bases between the germline ends. CDR1 is LGHNA and CDR2 is YSLEER in the germline V gene. These data originate in a study of naive and memory T cell subsets. Study outcomes and limitations: Especially in CD8 cells, naive repertoires contained a few larger clonotypes, possibly CD45RA-re-expressing memory cells. Clonotypes are single alpha or beta chains, not paired receptors. In CD4 and CD8 cells, diversity dropped from naive through EMRA. Expression changes during T cell differentiation may affect RNA-based TCR counts.

Two oligonucleotides, mixed equimolar, formed the beta constant-region primer covering TRBC1 and TRBC2. Ligated cDNA was amplified by four rounds of PCR with nested alpha and beta constant-region primers and SP2. A 12-nucleotide UMI and the SP2 primer were added to the cDNA 3' end by oligonucleotide ligation. Via MiXCR, TCRdb re-called the UMI-ligation and nested PCR reads, giving one row per CDR3 protein. Of more than 120,000 distinct CDR3 sequences in the sample, around 21% were seen once. Source material: naive CD8+ T cells from blood. This clonotype originated in a human donor in good health. The J gene is TRBJ1-1, the V gene TRBV4-3; D possibly corresponds to TRBD1 (5 bases). The CDR3 is CASSQELFGGTEAFF. The CDR3 coding sequence is TGCGCCAGCAGCCAAGAATTATTTGGGGGGACTGAAGCTTTCTTT.